The clone carrying this T cell receptor beta chain has only a few counts. This entry comes from a study of cytomegalovirus exposure and HLA in healthy donors. For the study at large: There were fewer than 130 million unique TCR beta sequences, drawn from some 180 million T cells, in an earlier analysis.

Donors likely had unrecorded immune exposures despite being nominally healthy when sampled. PCR primers comprised 60 Vbeta and 13 Jbeta primers. Some clones are missing from TCRdb's copy, which holds only in-frame ones; the method was immunoSEQ multiplex PCR. The profile shows 150,000 to 200,000 clones, about 75% of them singletons. Trimming stripped 6 bases from V and 0 bases from J, with 9 bases between. This CDR3 contains 14 residues. Germline-derived CDR1 and CDR2 are MDHEN and SYDVKM. Sequenced: PBMCs. The chain joins TRBV28 to TRBJ2-1, with a possible D match to TRBD2 (5 bases). The TCR was taken from a man between 18 and 35 years old in good health and CMV-seropositive. CDR3 residues: CASRPGDSYNEQFF. The CDR3 DNA reads TGTGCCAGCAGGCCCGGGGACTCCTACAATGAGCAGTTCTTC.